The clone carrying this T cell receptor (beta chain) showed up many times. Its antigen remains unidentified. The germline CDR1 and CDR2 sequences are SGHAT and FQNNGV. This CDR3 region has 17 residues. The V gene end was trimmed by 2 bases and the J gene end by 0 bases; junction bases not matched to a gene: 5. This entry comes from a study of CD8+CD57+ T cells in acquired aplastic anemia. Study overall: An average of roughly 2.9 ug of DNA was obtained from sorted CD4+ and CD8+ cells. CD4+ cells from healthy donors averaged about 10.8 million reads.

Both TCR beta VDJ combination and CDR3 sequence profiling were carried out. Genomic DNA was the template for this profiling. One entry per CDR3 protein, called by TCRdb with MiXCR from the reads. The profile shows some 190,000 distinct CDR3 sequences, 35% to 50% of them singletons. General study results and limits: Patients shared under 30 CD8+ CDR3 sequences with controls. Statistical testing detected no significant gap in CD8+ Simpson's diversity between patients and controls.

Material: sorted CD4+, CD8+, or CD8+CD57+ T cells (not recorded which) from PBMCs. The chain combines TRBV11-2 with TRBJ1-2, with TRBD1 identical over 11 bases. This TCR derives from a human donor in good health. The CDR3 loop reads CASSLRGQGGANYGYTF. The CDR3 nucleotides are TGTGCCAGCAGCTTAAGGGGACAGGGGGGAGCTAACTATGGCTACACCTTC.